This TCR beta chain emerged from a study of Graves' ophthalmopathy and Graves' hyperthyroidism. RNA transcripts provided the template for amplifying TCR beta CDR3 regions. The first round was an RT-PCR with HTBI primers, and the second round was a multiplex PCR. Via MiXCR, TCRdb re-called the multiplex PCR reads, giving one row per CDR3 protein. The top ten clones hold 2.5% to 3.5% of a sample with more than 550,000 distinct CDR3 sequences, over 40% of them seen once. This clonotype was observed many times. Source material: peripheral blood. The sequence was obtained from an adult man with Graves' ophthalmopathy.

This CDR3 is CASSTPSGGAYGYTF. DNA for the CDR3: TGTGCCAGCAGCACACCTTCGGGGGGGGCCTATGGCTACACCTTC. The chain employs TRBV7-9 and TRBJ1-2, with D perhaps matching TRBD1 (6 bases). Trimming shortened V by 5 bases and J by 4 bases, and 17 bases separated the two germline ends. The CDR3 loop spans 15 amino acids. Germline V gives CDR1 SEHNR, CDR2 FQNEAQ (reference sequence).